This T cell receptor beta chain was observed in a study of shared clonotypes between healthy human individuals. About the study: Serving as donors were a couple of women and three men, whose ages spanned 18 to 49. Every donor yielded three CD4 naive, three CD4 memory, two CD8 naive and one CD8 memory plate. Study outcomes and limitations: Unshared clonotypes carried lower generation probabilities than those common to all four donors. Collection of samples was limited to blood; tissue repertoires likely differ.

Sequencing was performed with immunoSEQ multiplex PCR; in TCRdb, only in-frame clones are kept and a portion is missing. The sample includes some 2,000,000 clones, approximately 95% seen only once; the top ten take around 1.1%. About this clone itself: What it recognizes is unknown.

Positively selected for CCR7, the CD45RO-negative cells used as naive CD8 cells excluded terminally differentiated effector memory CD45RA+ cells. The germline CDR1 and CDR2 sequences are GTSNPN and SVGIG (reference sequence). There are 13 residues in the CDR3. The V gene lost 7 bases and the J gene lost 3 bases, with 14 bases spanning the gap. This chain uses TRBV30 with TRBJ2-3, with unresolved D. The sequenced sample consisted of naive CD8+ T cells sorted from blood. The TCR sequence derives from a man between 18 and 35 years old in good health. The CDR3 DNA follows: TGTGCCTCCGTCCCCAGTTCAACAGATACGCAGTATTTT. This sequence encodes CASVPSSTDTQYF.